The 8 T cell receptor beta chains reported below all come from one sample, sequenced in a study of blood T cell repertoires in COVID-19. Clones were read by immunoSEQ multiplex PCR, and TCRdb kept only the in-frame ones, dropping some. The table shows approximately 200,000 clones, with roughly 81% occurring only once. The sample comprised peripheral blood. The receptors were gathered from a woman aged 80 or over with COVID-19, enrolled during active disease.

The J gene is TRBJ2-7, the V gene TRBV28; 7 nucleotides align to TRBD1. This CDR3 region has 13 residues. V dropped 10 bases and J dropped 7; count of bases not matched to a gene: 13. CDR1 MDHEN and CDR2 SYDVKM come from the germline V gene. The CDR3 coding sequence is TGTGCCACCACCCTTCGAGGGGGCAAGGAGCAGTACTTC. It is translated as CATTLRGGKEQYF.

This clone turned up a few times. The chain carries TRBV4-2 and TRBJ2-1; 12 bases are shared with TRBD2. Germline V gene sequence: CDR1 LGHNA, CDR2 YNFKEQ. CDR3 length: 18 amino acids. J gave up 5 bases and V 1 base, and 9 bases lay outside the gene matches. DNA of the CDR3: TGTGCCAGCAGCCAAGCCCTAGCGGGGGGGCCCATGGACAATGAGCAGTTCTTC. Amino acids: CASSQALAGGPMDNEQFF.

This chain connects TRBV7-2 to TRBJ1-6; 7 bases fit TRBD1. Germline V CDR1 and CDR2: SGHTA, FQGNSA. J gave up 7 bases and V 5 bases, and 2 bases lay outside the gene matches. The CDR3 consists of 13 residues. The CDR3 protein is CASSGQENSPLHF. The CDR3 DNA reads TGTGCCAGCAGCGGACAGGAGAATTCACCCCTCCACTTT.

The chain joins TRBV5-1 to TRBJ2-3; 7 nucleotides agree with TRBD2. This CDR3 spans 15 amino acids. V gave up 2 bases and J gave up 3 bases; unmatched junction bases: 6. CDR1 is SGHRS, CDR2 YFSETQ, per germline. The CDR3 region is CASSFSLAVTDTQYF. CDR3 DNA sequence: TGCGCCAGCAGCTTTTCCCTAGCGGTAACAGATACGCAGTATTTT.

This clone appeared once. The J gene is TRBJ2-1, the V gene TRBV27, with D tentatively TRBD2 (5 bases). In germline, CDR1 is MNHEY, CDR2 SMNVEV (reference sequence). The CDR3 contains 16 residues. V lost 6 bases to trimming and J lost 2 bases, with 17 bases between them. CDR3 loop: CASSGLGGRAYNEQFF. CDR3 nucleotide sequence: TGTGCCAGCAGCGGCCTGGGCGGGCGGGCCTACAATGAGCAGTTCTTC.

The chain is built from TRBV13 and TRBJ2-7; the match to TRBD2 covers 13 bases. With 3 bases clipped from V and 6 bases from J, the junction kept 5 bases outside the gene matches. In germline, CDR1 is PRHDT, CDR2 FYEKMQ (reference sequence). This CDR3 comprises 15 residues. CDR3 DNA: TGTGCCAGCAGCTTGGAGGGACTAGCGGGAACCGAGCAGTACTTC. Protein product: CASSLEGLAGTEQYF.

V usage is TRBV4-2 and J usage is TRBJ2-1; 10 positions agree with TRBD2. V lost 2 bases, J lost 9 bases, and 7 bases stayed unmatched. Germline loops: CDR1 LGHNA, CDR2 YNFKEQ. This CDR3 contains 15 residues. The CDR3 protein is CASSQSGGAYGEQFF. CDR3 DNA sequence: TGTGCCAGCAGCCAAAGCGGGGGGGCCTATGGTGAGCAGTTCTTC.

The CDR3 here is CATSRGQPVDTQYF. The CDR3 coding sequence is TGTGCCACCAGCAGAGGACAGCCTGTAGATACGCAGTATTTT. The chain employs TRBV15 and TRBJ2-3; a weak D match, TRBD1 (5 bases). Per the germline V gene, CDR1 is LNHNV and CDR2 is YYDKDF (reference sequence). V gave up 1 base and J gave up 5 bases, with 10 bases separating them. The CDR3 is 14 residues long.